The TCR beta chain described here comes from a study of blood T cell repertoires in COVID-19. Per germline, CDR1 SEHNR and CDR2 FQNEAQ (reference sequence). V lost 5 bases, J lost 5 bases, and 17 bases stayed unmatched. This CDR3 has 17 residues. Measured with immunoSEQ multiplex PCR; TCRdb has only the in-frame clones, and not every one. The table records under 250,000 clones, 80% to 90% of them present only once. This clone has only a few counts. The chain combines TRBV7-9 with TRBJ2-5; TRBD2 aligns across 7 bases. This receptor was taken from a woman in her fifties or sixties with active or convalescent COVID-19. The sequenced sample consisted of peripheral blood. Here the CDR3 DNA reads TGTGCCAGCAGCACCCCTAGCGCGACTAGGCGGGGGGAGACCCAGTACTTC. It specifies CASSTPSATRRGETQYF.